These 3 T cell receptor beta chains were all obtained from the same sample, sequenced in a study of blood T cell repertoires in COVID-19. The data were produced by immunoSEQ multiplex PCR, yet TCRdb's version contains in-frame clones alone and is incomplete. The sample yields roughly 70,000 clones, over 70% seen once. The sample consisted of peripheral blood. These receptors all stem from a man between 65 and 80 years old who had recovered from COVID-19.

The chain uses TRBV6-5 and TRBJ2-5; 8 nucleotides align to TRBD2. Germline V lookup: CDR1 MNHEY, CDR2 SVGAGI. J lost 3 bases, V lost 8 bases, and 2 bases had no gene match. The CDR3 has 12 amino acids. CDR3 residues: CASPGGEETQYF. The CDR3 DNA follows: TGTGCCAGCCCCGGGGGGGAAGAGACCCAGTACTTC.

This chain uses TRBV5-1 with TRBJ2-2, with no clear D. Trimming shortened V by 0 bases and J by 7 bases, and 10 bases separated the two germline ends. The CDR3 contains 14 residues. From germline, CDR1 is SGHRS and CDR2 YFSETQ. The CDR3 loop is CASSLVTSSGELFF. CDR3 nucleotide sequence: TGCGCCAGCAGCTTGGTCACCTCTAGCGGGGAGCTGTTTTTT.

CDR3 sequence: CASSAGLASGELFF. CDR3 DNA sequence: TGTGCCAGCAGCGCTGGACTAGCGTCCGGGGAGCTGTTTTTT. V usage is TRBV11-2 and J usage is TRBJ2-2; 9 bases align to TRBD2. The CDR3 is 14 amino acids. Germline V lookup: CDR1 SGHAT, CDR2 FQNNGV. V trimming: 5 bases; J trimming: 6 bases; junction bases outside the gene matches: 4.